The clone carrying this T cell receptor (beta chain) was observed a handful of times. What it binds is unknown. Germline V gene data show CDR1 as LGHNA and CDR2 as YSLEER. V lost 0 bases to trimming and J lost 2 bases, with 17 bases between them. The length of the CDR3 is 17 residues. These data are taken from a study of response to subunit inactivated influenza vaccine. Findings of the study overall: It was suggested by the authors that few new T cells are recruited by each seasonal influenza vaccination.

MiXCR, applied by TCRdb to the RT-PCR reads, yields one record per CDR3 protein. This table has more than 450,000 distinct CDR3 sequences, approximately 12% appearing once. The sequencing here drew on PBMCs from blood, taken on the day of vaccination. This chain uses TRBV4-3 with TRBJ2-7; D may correspond to TRBD1 or TRBD2 (5 bases each). This TCR derives from a man aged 50 to 59 who received an inactivated influenza vaccine. The CDR3: CASSQDLVRGTTYEQYF. CDR3 coding DNA: TGCGCCAGCAGCCAAGATTTAGTGAGGGGCACGACCTACGAGCAGTACTTC.